The text below deals with one T cell receptor beta chain. Its cognate antigen has yet to be identified. Base quality data are lacking; no much larger clone is found one base away. Counted from cysteine to phenylalanine, this CDR3 has 14 amino acids. The DNA shown is the 42-base CDR3, in frame from base 1. V is pruned by 8 bases and J by 6 bases, leaving 13 bases of the junction without a gene match. The germline V gene (reference sequence) specifies DFQATT as CDR1 and SNEGSKA as CDR2. These data belong to a study of CD8 T cells in Susac syndrome (dated by TCRdb to between 2018 and 2021). As for the study more broadly: The study used repertoire sequencing to test whether antigen drove CD8+ T cell activation and differentiation in Susac syndrome. CD8+ T cell repertoire clonality was compared between approximately 12 healthy donors, around 14 Susac syndrome patients and approximately 15 multiple sclerosis patients. Here is what the overall study found, with its caveats: The number of individuals in the TCR sequencing and HLA analysis was acknowledged as relatively small.

High-throughput TCR beta sequencing profiled peripheral blood CD8+ and CD4+ T cells from healthy donors, Susac syndrome patients and multiple sclerosis patients. The multiple sclerosis controls were treatment-naive patients whose relapsing-remitting disease, either stable or active, fulfilled the revised McDonald criteria. Bulk CD8+ and CD4+ T cells were purified by magnetic negative isolation, whereas CD8+ TEMRA cells were enriched by FACS. Blood was collected in EDTA tubes and processed within 24 hours, with PBMCs isolated through density gradient centrifugation. PBMCs intended for TCR sequencing were cryopreserved in liquid nitrogen and were subsequently thawed in a 37 degrees C water bath. Purity of sorted or isolated CD4+, CD8+ and CD8+ TEMRA cells was at least 90%. RNA was extracted using the RNeasy kit, and roughly 0.5 to 1 ug of the RNA was reverse transcribed with random hexamers. TCR beta CDR3 regions were amplified with the immunoSEQ multiplex PCR assay covering 54 Vbeta and 13 Jbeta segments. Bias from PCR amplification was corrected by using a synthetic template baseline for primer optimization and for computational correction. On the study's bioinformatics: Reads were annotated to V, D and J genes per IMGT and analyzed with immunoSEQ Analyzer, keeping only productive sequences. To calculate clonality, Shannon entropy was normalized by log2 of the number of productive unique sequences and then subtracted from one. For each patient and control, public and private clones were evaluated among the 100 most prevalent clones. Clones were defined as Susac-specific when absent from the healthy and MS cohorts, from 1,000 to 1,100 published viral clones and from other ImmuneACCESS disease sequences. The public sequencing data were trimmed at Q25 with fastp and processed into clonotypes with MiXCR by TCRdb, which kept only in-frame beta chains. Rows are unified per CDR3 protein, each entry keeping the most common DNA and genes. TCRdb assigned the V and J calls; the authors' analysis was not used. In all, the sample holds about 300,000 distinct CDR3 sequences, and roughly 85% of those were seen once. The ten largest clones represent approximately 0.2% of the sample.

This clonotype was obtained from a human donor with multiple sclerosis. The chain links TRBV20-1 with TRBJ1-1; 9 bases in the middle match TRBD1. Material for sequencing was CD8+ T cells from PBMCs. The DNA reads as follows: TGCAGTCCAGCAGGGGGACAGGGTGTCCCTGAAGCTTTCTTT. The translation is CSPAGGQGVPEAFF.